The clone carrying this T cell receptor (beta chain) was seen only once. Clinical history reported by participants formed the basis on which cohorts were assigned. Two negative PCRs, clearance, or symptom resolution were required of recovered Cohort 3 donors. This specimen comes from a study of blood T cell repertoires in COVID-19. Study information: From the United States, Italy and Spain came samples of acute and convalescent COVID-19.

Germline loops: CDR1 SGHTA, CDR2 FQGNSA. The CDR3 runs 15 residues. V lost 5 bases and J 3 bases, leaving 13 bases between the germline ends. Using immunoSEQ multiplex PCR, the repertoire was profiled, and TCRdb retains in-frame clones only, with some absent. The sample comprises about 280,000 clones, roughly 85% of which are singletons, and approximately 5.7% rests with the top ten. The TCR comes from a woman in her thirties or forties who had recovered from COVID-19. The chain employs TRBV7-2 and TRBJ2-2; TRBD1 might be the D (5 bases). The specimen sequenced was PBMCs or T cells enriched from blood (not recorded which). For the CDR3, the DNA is TGTGCCAGCAGCCGCAACCCAGGGTACACCGGGGAGCTGTTTTTT. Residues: CASSRNPGYTGELFF.